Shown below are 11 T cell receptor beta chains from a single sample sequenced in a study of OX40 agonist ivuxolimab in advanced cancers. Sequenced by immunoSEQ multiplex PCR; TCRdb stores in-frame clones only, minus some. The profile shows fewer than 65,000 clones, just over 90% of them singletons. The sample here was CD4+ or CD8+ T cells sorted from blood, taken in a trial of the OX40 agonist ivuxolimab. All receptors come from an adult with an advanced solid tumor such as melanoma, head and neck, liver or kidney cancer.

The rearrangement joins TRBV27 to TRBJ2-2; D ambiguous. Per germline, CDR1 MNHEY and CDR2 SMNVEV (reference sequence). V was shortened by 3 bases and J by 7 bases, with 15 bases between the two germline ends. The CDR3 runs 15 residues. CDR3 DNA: TGTGCCAGCAGTTTCGAGACGGTACCTAGCGGGGAGCTGTTTTTT. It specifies CASSFETVPSGELFF.

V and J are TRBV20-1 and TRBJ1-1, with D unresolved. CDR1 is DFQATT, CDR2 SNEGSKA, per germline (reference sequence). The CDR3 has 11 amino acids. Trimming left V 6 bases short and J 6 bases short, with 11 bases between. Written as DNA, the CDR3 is TGCAGTGCCGGTCTCGAGGCTGAAGCTTTCTTT. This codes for CSAGLEAEAFF.

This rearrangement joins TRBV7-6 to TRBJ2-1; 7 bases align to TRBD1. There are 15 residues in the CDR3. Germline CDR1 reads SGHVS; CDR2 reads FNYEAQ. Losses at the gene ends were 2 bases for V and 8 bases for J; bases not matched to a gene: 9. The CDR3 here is CASSLFTGVLDEQFF. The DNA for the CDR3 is TGTGCCAGCAGCTTATTTACAGGGGTGTTGGATGAGCAGTTCTTC.

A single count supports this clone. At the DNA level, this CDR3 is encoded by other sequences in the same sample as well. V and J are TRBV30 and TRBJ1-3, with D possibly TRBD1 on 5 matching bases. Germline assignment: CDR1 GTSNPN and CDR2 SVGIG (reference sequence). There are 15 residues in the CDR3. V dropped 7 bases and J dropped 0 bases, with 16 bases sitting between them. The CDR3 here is CASQAGSSSGNTIYF. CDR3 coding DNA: TGTGCCTCGCAAGCAGGGTCCTCCTCTGGAAACACCATATATTTT.

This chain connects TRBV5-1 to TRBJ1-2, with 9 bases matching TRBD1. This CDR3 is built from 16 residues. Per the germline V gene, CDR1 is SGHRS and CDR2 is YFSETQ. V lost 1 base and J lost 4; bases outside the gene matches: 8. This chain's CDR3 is CASSLQDRGFVYGYTF. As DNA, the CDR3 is TGCGCCAGCAGCTTGCAGGACAGGGGTTTCGTCTATGGCTACACCTTC.

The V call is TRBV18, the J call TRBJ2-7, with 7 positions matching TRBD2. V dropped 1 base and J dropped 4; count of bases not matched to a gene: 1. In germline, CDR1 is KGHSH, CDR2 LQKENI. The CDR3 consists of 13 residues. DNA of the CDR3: TGTGCCAGCTCACCACGGGAGGGTTACGAGCAGTACTTC. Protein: CASSPREGYEQYF.

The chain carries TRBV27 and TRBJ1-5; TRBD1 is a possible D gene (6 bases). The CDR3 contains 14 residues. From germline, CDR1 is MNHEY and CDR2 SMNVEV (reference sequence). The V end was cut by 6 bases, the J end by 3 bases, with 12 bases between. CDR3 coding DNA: TGTGCCAGCAGACAGGGTATGAACAATCAGCCCCAGCATTTT. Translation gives CASRQGMNNQPQHF.

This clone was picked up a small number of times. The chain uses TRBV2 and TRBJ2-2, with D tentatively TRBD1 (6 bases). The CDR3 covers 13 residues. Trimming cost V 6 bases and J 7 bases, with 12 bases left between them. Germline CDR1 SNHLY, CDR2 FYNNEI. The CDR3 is CASSLQGYGELFF. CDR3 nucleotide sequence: TGTGCCAGCAGCTTACAGGGTTACGGGGAGCTGTTTTTT.

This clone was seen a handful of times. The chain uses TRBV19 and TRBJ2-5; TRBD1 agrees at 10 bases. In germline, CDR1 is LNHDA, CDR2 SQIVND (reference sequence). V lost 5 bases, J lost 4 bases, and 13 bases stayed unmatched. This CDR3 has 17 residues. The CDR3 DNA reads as TGTGCCAGTAGTCCCGGGACAGGGGATACCTGGGGAGAGACCCAGTACTTC. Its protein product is CASSPGTGDTWGETQYF.

As DNA, the CDR3 is TGTGCCAGCAGCAACAGGGATGGGACCACTGAAGCTTTCTTT. Translation: CASSNRDGTTEAFF. The chain employs TRBV27 and TRBJ1-1; maybe TRBD1 (6 bases). Trimming left V 6 bases short and J 4 bases short, with 15 bases between. The CDR3 has 14 amino acids. Germline assignment: CDR1 MNHEY and CDR2 SMNVEV (reference sequence).

DNA of the CDR3: TGTGCCACCAGCAAACACAGACAACCCTCTGGGGCCAACGTCCTGACTTTC. This translates into CATSKHRQPSGANVLTF. This chain uses TRBV15 with TRBJ2-6; D not certain. Germline CDR1 reads LNHNV; CDR2 reads YYDKDF (reference sequence). Trimming shortened V by 4 bases and J by 0 bases, and 13 bases separated the two germline ends. The CDR3 is made up of 17 amino acids.